Listed below are T cell receptor beta chains from one sample, sequenced in a study of CD8 T cells in ankylosing spondylitis. MiXCR was run by TCRdb on the 5' RACE reads, yielding one entry per CDR3 protein. Among roughly 150,000 distinct CDR3 sequences, around a third were seen once, and the ten largest hold around 6%. The sequencing sample was made of synovial fluid, either unsorted or a sorted T cell fraction (not recorded which). Receptors originate from a male donor with ankylosing spondylitis. The CDR3 runs from the conserved cysteine through the conserved F or W. A D gene is named only where the DNA matches it firmly. The size of a clone is reported for some rows only, either as once, few or many, or as a class for expanded clones.

CDR3aa: CSAPRDGADIQYF
CDR3nt: TGCAGTGCCCCGCGGGACGGGGCGGACATTCAGTACTTC
v_gene: TRBV20-1
abundance: many
j_gene: TRBJ2-4
d_gene: .

CDR3aa: CASSKGGTGANYGYTF
CDR3nt: TGTGCCAGCAGCAAAGGCGGGACAGGGGCTAACTATGGCTACACCTTC
v_gene: TRBV7-2
abundance: .
j_gene: TRBJ1-2
d_gene: TRBD1

CDR3aa: CASSLLGQGSNTQYF
CDR3nt: TGCGCCAGCAGCTTACTAGGACAGGGGTCAAATACGCAGTATTTT
v_gene: TRBV5-1
abundance: many
j_gene: TRBJ2-3
d_gene: TRBD1

CDR3aa: CASSLVDRGSVAQYF
CDR3nt: TGCGCCAGCAGCTTGGTGGACAGGGGTTCGGTAGCCCAGTACTTC
v_gene: TRBV5-1
abundance: few
j_gene: TRBJ2-5
d_gene: TRBD1

CDR3aa: CASSLAKPAGETQYF
CDR3nt: TGTGCCAGCAGCTTAGCGAAGCCTGCGGGAGAGACCCAGTACTTC
v_gene: TRBV7-9
abundance: few
j_gene: TRBJ2-5
d_gene: .

CDR3aa: CASSLLQGAGQYF
CDR3nt: TGTGCCAGCAGTCTACTACAGGGGGCAGGGCAGTACTTC
v_gene: TRBV12-3/TRBV12-4
abundance: .
j_gene: TRBJ2-7
d_gene: TRBD1

CDR3aa: CASSLTQGQSYEQYF
CDR3nt: TGTGCCAGCAGCTTAACCCAGGGGCAATCCTACGAGCAGTACTTC
v_gene: TRBV7-2
abundance: .
j_gene: TRBJ2-7
d_gene: .

CDR3aa: CASSTDRGITGELFF
CDR3nt: TGTGCCAGCAGTACGGACAGGGGCATCACCGGGGAGCTGTTTTTT
v_gene: TRBV6-1
abundance: .
j_gene: TRBJ2-2
d_gene: TRBD1

CDR3aa: CATRGWGPAGEAFF
CDR3nt: TGTGCCACCAGAGGGTGGGGGCCCGCGGGCGAAGCTTTCTTT
v_gene: TRBV15
abundance: .
j_gene: TRBJ1-1
d_gene: .

CDR3aa: CATREGSNTEAFF
CDR3nt: TGTGCCACCAGAGAGGGGTCGAACACTGAAGCTTTCTTT
v_gene: TRBV24-1
abundance: .
j_gene: TRBJ1-1
d_gene: .

CDR3aa: CSALLTGANEQFF
CDR3nt: TGCAGTGCTTTGCTGACAGGGGCCAATGAGCAGTTCTTC
v_gene: TRBV20-1
abundance: few
j_gene: TRBJ2-1
d_gene: TRBD1

CDR3aa: CASSLVRDPGELFF
CDR3nt: TGTGCCAGCAGCTTAGTCCGGGATCCCGGGGAGCTGTTTTTT
v_gene: TRBV7-8
abundance: few
j_gene: TRBJ2-2
d_gene: .

CDR3aa: CASRGTGVGDTQYF
CDR3nt: TGTGCCAGCAGGGGGACAGGGGTCGGAGATACGCAGTATTTT
v_gene: TRBV2
abundance: few
j_gene: TRBJ2-3
d_gene: TRBD1

CDR3aa: CASRAGQGEGETQYF
CDR3nt: TGTGCCAGCAGAGCCGGACAGGGGGAAGGAGAGACCCAGTACTTC
v_gene: TRBV6-1
abundance: many
j_gene: TRBJ2-5
d_gene: TRBD1

CDR3aa: CASSLHTGREQYF
CDR3nt: TGTGCCAGCAGCCTTCACACAGGGAGGGAGCAGTACTTC
v_gene: TRBV3-1
abundance: few
j_gene: TRBJ2-7
d_gene: .

CDR3aa: CASSPRPNSPLHF
CDR3nt: TGTGCCAGCAGTCCCAGACCGAATTCACCCCTCCACTTT
v_gene: TRBV27
abundance: .
j_gene: TRBJ1-6
d_gene: .

CDR3aa: CASSLVSSGSWETQYF
CDR3nt: TGTGCCAGCAGCTTAGTATCTAGCGGGAGCTGGGAGACCCAGTACTTC
v_gene: TRBV7-2
abundance: many
j_gene: TRBJ2-5
d_gene: TRBD2

CDR3aa: CASSLEDGGPYNEQFF
CDR3nt: TGTGCCAGCAGCTTGGAGGACGGGGGCCCCTACAATGAGCAGTTCTTC
v_gene: TRBV5-6
abundance: few
j_gene: TRBJ2-1
d_gene: .

CDR3aa: CASSLVAGGFQPQHF
CDR3nt: TGTGCCAGCAGCTTAGTGGCAGGGGGTTTTCAGCCCCAGCATTTT
v_gene: TRBV7-2
abundance: few
j_gene: TRBJ1-5
d_gene: TRBD1

CDR3aa: CASSLGEGGLREQFF
CDR3nt: TGTGCCAGCAGCTTAGGGGAGGGAGGGTTGCGTGAGCAGTTCTTC
v_gene: TRBV7-9
abundance: few
j_gene: TRBJ2-1
d_gene: TRBD2

CDR3aa: CSVESGSSGGGRGTQYF
CDR3nt: TGCAGCGTTGAATCGGGGTCTAGCGGGGGGGGACGAGGGACCCAGTACTTC
v_gene: TRBV29-1
abundance: .
j_gene: TRBJ2-5
d_gene: TRBD2

CDR3aa: CASLAEPSTDTQYF
CDR3nt: TGCGCCAGCCTAGCGGAACCTAGCACAGATACGCAGTATTTT
v_gene: TRBV5-1
abundance: many
j_gene: TRBJ2-3
d_gene: TRBD2

CDR3aa: CSARRNNEAFF
CDR3nt: TGCAGTGCTAGAAGGAATAATGAAGCTTTCTTT
v_gene: TRBV20-1
abundance: few
j_gene: TRBJ1-1
d_gene: .

CDR3aa: CASSDGASYFEAFF
CDR3nt: TGTGCCAGCAGTGACGGGGCGTCCTACTTTGAAGCTTTCTTT
v_gene: TRBV6-1
abundance: .
j_gene: TRBJ1-1
d_gene: .

CDR3aa: CASSLAIGPQETQYF
CDR3nt: TGCGCCAGCAGCTTGGCCATAGGGCCCCAAGAGACCCAGTACTTC
v_gene: TRBV5-1
abundance: many
j_gene: TRBJ2-5
d_gene: .

CDR3aa: CSASSGRLADEAFF
CDR3nt: TGCAGTGCTAGCTCGGGACGGCTCGCCGATGAAGCTTTCTTT
v_gene: TRBV20-1
abundance: many
j_gene: TRBJ1-1
d_gene: .

CDR3aa: CASSPRPPF
CDR3nt: TGTGCCAGCAGCCCCCGACCCCCATTT
v_gene: TRBV7-9
abundance: few
j_gene: TRBJ1-1
d_gene: .

CDR3aa: CASSPPTTTRQGTYEQYF
CDR3nt: TGTGCCAGCAGTCCGCCGACTACCACCCGACAAGGAACCTACGAGCAGTACTTC
v_gene: TRBV2
abundance: .
j_gene: TRBJ2-7
d_gene: .

CDR3aa: CASRDRDIYEQYF
CDR3nt: TGTGCCAGCAGGGACAGGGATATCTACGAGCAGTACTTC
v_gene: TRBV2
abundance: .
j_gene: TRBJ2-7
d_gene: TRBD1

CDR3aa: CASSPATRPNQPQHF
CDR3nt: TGTGCCAGCTCACCAGCTACCAGGCCCAATCAGCCCCAGCATTTT
v_gene: TRBV18
abundance: .
j_gene: TRBJ1-5
d_gene: .

CDR3aa: CASSDSPHNEQFF
CDR3nt: TGTGCCAGCAGTGACTCGCCCCACAATGAGCAGTTCTTC
v_gene: TRBV6-4
abundance: .
j_gene: TRBJ2-1
d_gene: .

CDR3aa: CSATLSTDTQYF
CDR3nt: TGCAGTGCCACCTTAAGCACAGATACGCAGTATTTT
v_gene: TRBV20-1
abundance: many
j_gene: TRBJ2-3
d_gene: .

CDR3aa: CASSVGQFSNQPQHF
CDR3nt: TGTGCCAGCAGCGTAGGACAGTTTAGCAATCAGCCCCAGCATTTT
v_gene: TRBV9
abundance: .
j_gene: TRBJ1-5
d_gene: .

CDR3aa: CASSQGLAGRWQYF
CDR3nt: TGTGCCAGCAGCCAAGGACTAGCGGGTCGGTGGCAGTACTTC
v_gene: TRBV3-1
abundance: .
j_gene: TRBJ2-7
d_gene: TRBD2

CDR3aa: CASSSGGSNEKLFF
CDR3nt: TGTGCCAGCAGCTCTGGGGGAAGTAATGAAAAACTGTTTTTT
v_gene: TRBV6-1
abundance: .
j_gene: TRBJ1-4
d_gene: .

CDR3aa: CASSFTGTGEQYF
CDR3nt: TGTGCCAGCAGCTTCACTGGGACCGGCGAGCAGTACTTC
v_gene: TRBV7-2
abundance: .
j_gene: TRBJ2-7
d_gene: .

CDR3aa: CSVEGPTEAFF
CDR3nt: TGCAGCGTGGAAGGGCCCACTGAAGCTTTCTTT
v_gene: TRBV29-1
abundance: .
j_gene: TRBJ1-1
d_gene: .

CDR3aa: CSARKGGVETQYF
CDR3nt: TGCAGTGCGAGGAAGGGGGGAGTTGAGACCCAGTACTTC
v_gene: TRBV20-1
abundance: .
j_gene: TRBJ2-5
d_gene: .

CDR3aa: CASRQAAGFANTGELFF
CDR3nt: TGTGCCAGCAGACAAGCGGCTGGATTCGCGAACACCGGGGAGCTGTTTTTT
v_gene: TRBV3-1
abundance: once
j_gene: TRBJ2-2
d_gene: .

CDR3aa: CASSHQDQNGYTF
CDR3nt: TGTGCCAGCAGCCACCAGGACCAAAATGGCTACACCTTC
v_gene: TRBV12-3/TRBV12-4
abundance: .
j_gene: TRBJ1-2
d_gene: .

CDR3aa: CASSLVPRGETQYF
CDR3nt: TGTGCCAGCAGCTTAGTCCCCAGGGGGGAGACCCAGTACTTC
v_gene: TRBV7-9
abundance: .
j_gene: TRBJ2-5
d_gene: TRBD1

CDR3aa: CASSFAPVSYNEQFF
CDR3nt: TGTGCCAGCAGTTTCGCTCCTGTCTCCTACAATGAGCAGTTCTTC
v_gene: TRBV28
abundance: .
j_gene: TRBJ2-1
d_gene: .

CDR3aa: CASSPHETLGAFF
CDR3nt: TGTGCCAGCAGCCCTCACGAGACGTTAGGAGCTTTCTTT
v_gene: TRBV3-1
abundance: .
j_gene: TRBJ1-1
d_gene: .

CDR3aa: CASSPNRDRGTEAFF
CDR3nt: TGTGCCAGCAGCCCAAACCGCGACAGGGGCACTGAAGCTTTCTTT
v_gene: TRBV11-2
abundance: .
j_gene: TRBJ1-1
d_gene: TRBD1